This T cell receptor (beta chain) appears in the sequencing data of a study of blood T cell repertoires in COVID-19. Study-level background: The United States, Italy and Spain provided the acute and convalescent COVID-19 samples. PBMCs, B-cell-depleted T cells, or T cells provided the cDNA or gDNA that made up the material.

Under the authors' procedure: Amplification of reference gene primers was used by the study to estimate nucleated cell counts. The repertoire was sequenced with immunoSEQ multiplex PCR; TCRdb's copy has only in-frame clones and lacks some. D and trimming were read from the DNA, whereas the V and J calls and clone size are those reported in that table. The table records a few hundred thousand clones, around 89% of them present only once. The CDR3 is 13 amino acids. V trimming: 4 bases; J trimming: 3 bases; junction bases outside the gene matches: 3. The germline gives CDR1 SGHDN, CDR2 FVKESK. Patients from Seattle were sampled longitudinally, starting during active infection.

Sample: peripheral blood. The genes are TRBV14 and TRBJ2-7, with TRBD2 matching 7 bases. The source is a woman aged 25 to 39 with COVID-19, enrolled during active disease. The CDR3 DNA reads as TGTGCCAGCAGCCCGGGAGGATTCTACGAGCAGTACTTC. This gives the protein CASSPGGFYEQYF.